The 7 T cell receptor beta chains reported below all come from one sample, sequenced in a study of T cells after yellow fever vaccination. Via MiXCR, TCRdb re-called the 5' RACE reads, giving one row per CDR3 protein. The sample has approximately 160,000 distinct CDR3 sequences; 6.2% are singletons. This material consisted of CD4+ T cells sorted from PBMCs, taken on the day of the first yellow fever vaccination. The receptors originated from a man aged 18 to 35 who received the YFV17D yellow fever vaccine.

This clonotype appeared many times. This chain links TRBV20-1 with TRBJ2-3; 12 bases match TRBD2. Germline loops: CDR1 DFQATT, CDR2 SNEGSKA (reference sequence). V gave up 0 bases and J gave up 6 bases; unmatched junction bases: 7. The CDR3 totals 16 residues. CDR3 DNA: TGCAGTGCTAGAGATTGGCTAGCGGGGGGGAAGGATACGCAGTATTTT. Translated: CSARDWLAGGKDTQYF.

This clonotype was recorded many times. CDR3 loop: CASSAAGGFENEQFF. CDR3 coding DNA: TGTGCCAGCAGCGCCGCCGGGGGTTTTGAGAATGAGCAGTTCTTC. V is TRBV7-9 and J is TRBJ2-1; D may be TRBD2 (6 bases). V gave up 5 bases and J gave up 7 bases, with 18 bases separating them. The CDR3 loop spans 15 amino acids. Per the germline V gene, CDR1 is SEHNR and CDR2 is FQNEAQ (reference sequence).

At least ten counts were recorded for this clonotype. The gene calls are TRBV5-4 and TRBJ1-4; the match to TRBD1 covers 9 bases. Germline assignment: CDR1 SGHNT and CDR2 YYREEE (reference sequence). Trimming took 3 bases from V and 8 from J; bases not matched to a gene: 5. The CDR3 has 14 residues. The CDR3 sequence is CASSSGQGKEKLFF. In nucleotides, the CDR3 is TGTGCCAGCAGCTCCGGACAGGGGAAGGAAAAACTGTTTTTT.

Remarks on this clonotype: A much larger clone lies one base from this, so it may be a read error. The chain recombines TRBV4-3 with TRBJ1-3, with D possibly TRBD1 on 5 matching bases. Per germline, CDR1 LGHNA and CDR2 YSLEER. V was pared by 6 bases and J by 1 base, with 10 bases between. The CDR3 runs to 14 residues. The CDR3 region is CASRSGGSGNTIYF. CDR3 DNA sequence: TGCGCCAGCAGGTCCGGGGGGTCTGGAAACACCATATATTTT.

V is TRBV20-1 and J is TRBJ2-5, with 9 bases that match TRBD1. V gave up 0 bases and J gave up 2 bases; unmatched junction bases: 10. Germline V gene data show CDR1 as DFQATT and CDR2 as SNEGSKA (reference sequence). The CDR3 length is 17 residues. DNA of the CDR3: TGCAGTGCTAGAGAATCTTGGCTCGGACAGGGGCAAGAGACCCAGTACTTC. Its protein is CSARESWLGQGQETQYF.

The genes are TRBV15 and TRBJ2-1; maybe TRBD1 (6 bases). Per the germline V gene, CDR1 is LNHNV and CDR2 is YYDKDF (reference sequence). V gave up 1 base and J gave up 8 bases, with 9 bases separating them. The CDR3 loop spans 13 amino acids. This CDR3 reads CATSRGGRDEQFF. The CDR3 DNA reads TGTGCCACCAGCAGAGGGGGGCGGGATGAGCAGTTCTTC.

This clonotype was observed at least ten times. V is TRBV27 and J is TRBJ2-7, with D possibly matching TRBD2 (6 bases). The CDR3 has 16 amino acids. Per germline, CDR1 MNHEY and CDR2 SMNVEV (reference sequence). The germline V and J ends were trimmed by 6 bases and 2 bases, with 20 bases remaining between them. CDR3 protein: CASSPTPDTSPYEQYF. DNA for the CDR3: TGTGCCAGCAGCCCAACCCCAGATACTAGCCCCTACGAGCAGTACTTC.